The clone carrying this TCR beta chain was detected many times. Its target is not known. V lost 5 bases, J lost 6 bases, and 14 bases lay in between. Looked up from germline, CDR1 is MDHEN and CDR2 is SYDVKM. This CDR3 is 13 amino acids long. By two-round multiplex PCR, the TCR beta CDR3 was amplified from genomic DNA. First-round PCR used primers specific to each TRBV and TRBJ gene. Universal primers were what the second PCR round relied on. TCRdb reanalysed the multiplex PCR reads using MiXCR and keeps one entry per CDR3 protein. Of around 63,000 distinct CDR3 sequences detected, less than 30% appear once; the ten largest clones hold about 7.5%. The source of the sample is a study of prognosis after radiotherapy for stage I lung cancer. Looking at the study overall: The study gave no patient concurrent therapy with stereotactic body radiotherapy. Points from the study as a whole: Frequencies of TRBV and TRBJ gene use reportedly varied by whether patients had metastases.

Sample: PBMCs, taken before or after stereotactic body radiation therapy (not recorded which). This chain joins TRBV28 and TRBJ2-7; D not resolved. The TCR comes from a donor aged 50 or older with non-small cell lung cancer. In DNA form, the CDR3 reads TGTGCCAGCAGTCTCAACGTTCGTACCGAGCAGTACTTC. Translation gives CASSLNVRTEQYF.